This TCR beta chain was found in a study of control samples from healthy donors and cancer patients. The table came from immunoSEQ multiplex PCR; TCRdb's copy has only in-frame clones and leaves some out. The sample lists 100,000 or so clones, 83% occurring once. This clone was observed a single time. The germline CDR1 and CDR2 sequences are SGHTA and FQGTGA. This CDR3 spans 14 amino acids. V dropped 5 bases and J dropped 6; count of bases not matched to a gene: 3. The source of this sequence is a woman between 45 and 65 years old in good health. The genes are TRBV7-3 and TRBJ2-1; 11 bases match TRBD2. The sequenced sample consisted of blood. The CDR3 DNA is TGTGCCAGCAGCCGTAGCGGGAGGGCCAATGAGCAGTTCTTC. Translating it yields CASSRSGRANEQFF.